These 10 T cell receptor beta chains share one sample of origin, sequenced in a study of beta chain features in type 1 diabetes (dated by TCRdb to between 2018 and 2020). General findings and caveats noted by the study authors: Type 1 diabetes patients showed a moderate but significant shortening of TCRB CDR3 length in all four CD4+ subsets.

These receptors' targets are unknown. The library relied on the immunoSEQ multiplex PCR assay. The High Capacity cDNA Reverse Transcription Kit was used to reverse transcribe all of the isolated RNA, meaning that expressed TCRB transcripts were what got sequenced. TCRdb holds this immuneACCESS table with in-frame rearrangements only. Some clones are missing; in checked studies, unresolved V genes explain under half, and the rest has no known cause. For this sample the table gives about 160,000 clones, of which around 8.6% were detected only once. The ten largest clonotypes hold around 0.5% of the sample. Sequences were obtained from central memory CD4+ T cells from blood. These receptors originate from a woman in her late teens or twenties with type 1 diabetes.

Only a few counts were recorded for this clone. The chain carries TRBV28 and TRBJ1-5, with D possibly TRBD1 on 6 matching bases. Germline loops: CDR1 MDHEN, CDR2 SYDVKM. Trimming removed 7 bases at V and 5 bases at J, with 18 bases between. This CDR3 is 15 amino acids long. The chain's CDR3 is CASTFAQGFYQPQHF. The CDR3, as DNA: TGTGCCAGCACCTTCGCCCAGGGGTTCTATCAGCCCCAGCATTTT.

This clone was seen only a few times. The chain links TRBV29-1 to TRBJ1-1; possible D gene TRBD1, 6 bases. The CDR3 extends over 15 amino acids. Germline CDR1 reads SQVTM; CDR2 reads ANQGSEA. V shed 5 bases and J shed 4 bases, with 20 bases lying between them. CDR3 nucleotides: TGCAGCGTTCAGGGGATGGGGAGGGGTCCCACTGAAGCTTTCTTT. Amino acids: CSVQGMGRGPTEAFF.

The chain uses TRBV7-2 and TRBJ2-1; unclear D gene. Trimming removed 5 bases from V and 9 bases from J, with 8 bases in between. This CDR3 spans 11 amino acids. Looked up from germline, CDR1 is SGHTA and CDR2 is FQGNSA. CDR3: CASSPSIEQFF. The CDR3 DNA reads as TGTGCCAGCAGCCCCAGTATTGAGCAGTTCTTC.

The J gene is TRBJ2-7, the V gene TRBV28; maybe TRBD2 (6 bases). V was pared by 5 bases and J by 4 bases, with 15 bases between. Germline CDR1 and CDR2: MDHEN and SYDVKM. This CDR3 has 14 residues. The DNA for the CDR3 is TGTGCCAGCAGTCTCTATGTGGGACTTTACGAGCAGTACTTC. This codes for CASSLYVGLYEQYF.

V usage is TRBV30 and J usage is TRBJ2-3; TRBD1 is a possible D gene (5 bases). Germline lookup yields CDR1 GTSNPN and CDR2 SVGIG (reference sequence). The CDR3 runs 11 residues. V lost 5 bases, J lost 2 bases, and 5 bases lay in between. The CDR3, as DNA: TGTGCCTGGGGGGCCACAGATACGCAGTATTTT. It yields the protein CAWGATDTQYF.

V and J are TRBV4-1 and TRBJ2-1; 12 bases agree with TRBD2. The CDR3 is made up of 19 amino acids. V shed 0 bases and J 2 bases; nucleotides not matched to a gene: 8. CDR1 MGHRA and CDR2 YSYEKL come from the germline V gene. The CDR3 is CASSQDATSGRVAYNEQFF. The CDR3 DNA is TGCGCCAGCAGCCAAGATGCGACTAGCGGGAGAGTGGCCTACAATGAGCAGTTCTTC.

This clone was counted a few times. The chain employs TRBV19 and TRBJ1-1; TRBD1 agrees at 7 bases. V lost 9 bases, J lost 0 bases, and 7 bases stayed unmatched. CDR3 size: 14 residues. Germline lookup yields CDR1 LNHDA and CDR2 SQIVND (reference sequence). CDR3 bases: TGTGCCAGCCAGATAGGGACAGTGAACACTGAAGCTTTCTTT. Its protein product is CASQIGTVNTEAFF.

This sequence joins TRBV28 and TRBJ2-7, with 11 nucleotides matching TRBD2. Germline V gene data show CDR1 as MDHEN and CDR2 as SYDVKM. The CDR3 extends over 16 amino acids. V was clipped by 3 bases and J by 7 bases; unmatched bases: 11. The CDR3 sequence: CASSFPGLAGRKEQYF. The CDR3 region has the DNA TGTGCCAGCAGTTTCCCTGGACTAGCGGGCCGGAAAGAGCAGTACTTC. The full variable domain, in which reference TRBV28 and TRBJ2-7 provide the parts outside the CDR3, is DVKVTQSSRYLVKRTGEKVFLECVQDMDHENMFWYRQDPGLGLRLIYFSYDVKMKEKGDIPEGYSVSREKKERFSLILESASTNQTSMYLCASSFPGLAGRKEQYFGPGTRLTVT.

As regards this clone: Other DNA sequences in this specimen translate into the identical CDR3. This chain uses TRBV28 with TRBJ1-2, with D possibly TRBD1 on 6 matching bases. Germline V lookup: CDR1 MDHEN, CDR2 SYDVKM. Trimming pared 2 bases from V and 2 bases from J, leaving 12 bases between. CDR3 size: 15 residues. For the CDR3, the DNA is TGTGCCAGCAGTTTACCGGGACACCCAAACTATGGCTACACCTTC. Encoded protein: CASSLPGHPNYGYTF.

J is TRBJ2-1 and V is TRBV15; TRBD2 aligns across 7 bases. CDR1 and CDR2 from the germline V gene are LNHNV and YYDKDF (reference sequence). The CDR3 consists of 18 residues. Trimming cost V 0 bases and J 7 bases; bases outside gene matches: 15. DNA of the CDR3: TGTGCCACCAGCAGAGAACTCCGTCTAGCGGTGGATCGGAATGAGCAGTTCTTC. Amino acids: CATSRELRLAVDRNEQFF.